The next 12 T cell receptor beta chains were all read from a single sample in a study of blood T cells in healthy people across ages. A second PCR, run for roughly 6 to 11 cycles, used a sample-barcoded 5' primer plus a J-beta primer mix. TCRdb reprocessed the 5' RACE reads with MiXCR, giving one entry per CDR3 protein. The table lists hundreds of thousands of distinct CDR3 sequences, 58% of them singletons, with 22% in the top ten. Source material: blood. The receptor set was obtained from a man younger than 40 in good health.

The chain links TRBV29-1 to TRBJ2-7; 11 bases map to TRBD2. TRBJ2-5 explains the end of the DNA better; the J call may be wrong. The length of the CDR3 is 16 residues. Per germline, CDR1 SQVTM and CDR2 ANQGSEA. The DNA of the CDR3 is TGCAGCGTTGAAGATCCCACTAGCGGGGGTGAGGAGACCCAGTACTTC. The encoded protein is CSVEDPTSGGEETQYF.

This clonotype was seen once. This chain connects TRBV2 to TRBJ2-5, with D unresolved. Looked up from germline, CDR1 is SNHLY and CDR2 is FYNNEI. CDR3 length equals 15 residues. V lost 6 bases to trimming and J lost 4 bases, with 18 bases between them. For the CDR3, the DNA is TGTGCCAGCAGGCCCGTCGGGCTAGATCGAGAGACCCAGTACTTC. It codes for CASRPVGLDRETQYF.

This chain joins TRBV7-9 and TRBJ2-1; 13 bases are shared with TRBD2. Germline CDR1 is SEHNR and CDR2 is FQNEAQ (reference sequence). This CDR3 has 15 amino acids. The J segment lost 9 bases and the V segment lost 1 base, leaving 3 bases of the junction unmatched. CDR3 loop: CASSLELAGGSEQFF. As DNA, the CDR3 is TGTGCCAGCAGCTTAGAACTAGCGGGAGGGTCTGAGCAGTTCTTC.

This clonotype was detected a few times. The CDR3 nucleotides read TGTGCCAGCAGTTATCAACTATACAATGAGCAGTTCTTC. It codes for CASSYQLYNEQFF. The chain joins TRBV6-2 or TRBV6-3 to TRBJ2-1; no clear D gene. CDR1 and CDR2 from the germline V gene are MNHEY and SVGEGT. Deletions cut 3 bases from V and 4 bases from J, with 7 bases between. There are 13 residues in the CDR3.

V gene TRBV2 combines with J gene TRBJ2-3; TRBD2 matches 11 bases. The CDR3 has 19 amino acids. J was trimmed by 1 base and V by 8 bases; bases with no gene match: 17. From germline, CDR1 is SNHLY and CDR2 FYNNEI. CDR3 DNA: TGTGCCAGCCGGGGGCCTAGCGGGGGGCAATTTTACGGCACAGATACGCAGTATTTT. Residues: CASRGPSGGQFYGTDTQYF. Full variable domain (missing parts from reference TRBV2 and TRBJ2-3): EPEVTQTPSHQVTQMGQEVILRCVPISNHLYFYWYRQILGQKVEFLVSFYNNEISEKSEIFDDQFSVERPDGSNFTLKIRSTKLEDSAMYFCASRGPSGGQFYGTDTQYFGPGTRLTVL.

The table lists this clonotype with many counts. This chain joins TRBV3-1 and TRBJ2-7; D possibly corresponds to TRBD2 (5 bases). The CDR3 covers 14 residues. CDR1 and CDR2 (germline): LGHDT, YNNKEL (reference sequence). Trimming stripped 3 bases from V and 4 bases from J, with 13 bases between. This chain's CDR3 is CASSHTADSYEQYF. Here the CDR3 DNA reads TGTGCCAGCAGCCACACAGCGGATTCTTACGAGCAGTACTTC.

This clonotype was seen only a few times. The V call is TRBV6-2 or TRBV6-3, the J call TRBJ2-1; TRBD1 or TRBD2 may be the D gene (5 bases each). Deletions cut 3 bases from V and 4 bases from J, with 13 bases between. Germline CDR1 MNHEY, CDR2 SVGEGT. CDR3 length equals 15 residues. The CDR3 sequence: CASSYPRGQYNEQFF. CDR3 sequence (DNA): TGTGCCAGCAGTTATCCCCGGGGCCAATACAATGAGCAGTTCTTC.

V is TRBV28 and J is TRBJ2-7; possibly TRBD1 for D (7 bases). There are 15 residues in the CDR3. V was trimmed by 7 bases and J by 2 bases, leaving 18 bases between them. Germline V lookup: CDR1 MDHEN, CDR2 SYDVKM. Here the CDR3 reads CASTPGGTATYEQYF. As DNA, the CDR3 is TGTGCCAGCACTCCTGGGGGGACAGCCACCTACGAGCAGTACTTC.

The chain recombines TRBV5-6 with TRBJ1-2, with D possibly matching TRBD1 (5 bases). CDR1 and CDR2 from the germline V gene are SGHDT and YYEEEE. The V gene lost 4 bases and the J gene lost 2 bases, with 12 bases spanning the gap. The CDR3 runs to 14 residues. CDR3 nucleotide sequence: TGTGCCAGCAGCCCCGGGACGGAGAACTATGGCTACACCTTC. This gives the protein CASSPGTENYGYTF. The whole variable domain, filled in from reference TRBV5-6 and TRBJ1-2, reads DAGVTQSPTHLIKTRGQQVTLRCSPKSGHDTVSWYQQALGQGPQFIFQYYEEEERQRGNFPDRFSGHQFPNYSSELNVNALLLGDSALYLCASSPGTENYGYTFGSGTRLTVV.

Details on this clonotype: A much larger clone sits a single nucleotide away, making a read error possible. The chain employs TRBV7-2 and TRBJ2-1; tentatively, D is TRBD2 (6 bases). Germline lookup yields CDR1 SGHTA and CDR2 FQGNSA. The CDR3 is 12 residues long. The CDR3 sequence: CAGSFQSGEQFF. The CDR3, as DNA: TGTGCCGGCAGCTTTCAGAGCGGGGAGCAGTTCTTC.

The chain has TRBV29-1 and TRBJ2-3, with D tentatively TRBD1 or TRBD2 (6 bases each). V lost 7 bases, J lost 5 bases, and 16 bases lay in between. Germline V CDR1 and CDR2: SQVTM, ANQGSEA. The CDR3 contains 13 residues. CDR3 sequence: CSAGAGMIDTQYF. CDR3 coding DNA: TGCAGCGCGGGGGCAGGAATGATAGATACGCAGTATTTT.

The chain joins TRBV7-2 to TRBJ2-5; TRBD1 might be the D (6 bases). TRBJ2-7 explains the end of the DNA better; the J call may be wrong. The germline V gene has CDR1 SGHTA and CDR2 FQGNSA. The CDR3 consists of 16 residues. This CDR3 is CASSLAGARGGYEQYF. The CDR3 DNA is TGTGCCAGCAGCTTAGCCGGTGCCAGGGGTGGGTACGAGCAGTACTTC.